The present T cell receptor beta chain was sequenced within a study of blood T cell repertoires in COVID-19. The overall study: T cells, B-cell-depleted T cells, or PBMCs supplied cDNA or gDNA.

Participants, 18 to 89 years old, spanned 25 or so US areas. Before they entered the study, exposed participants had met a COVID-19 case within 2 weeks. The data were produced by immunoSEQ multiplex PCR, yet TCRdb's version contains in-frame clones alone and is incomplete. The sample consists of some 340,000 clones, 85% to 95% of them appearing once. The junction had 12 bases not matched to a gene; V was cut back by 4 bases and J by 6 bases. Germline V gene lookup returns CDR1 SGHRS and CDR2 YFSETQ. The CDR3 spans 16 residues. The TCR originated in a woman in her 30s who had been exposed to COVID-19. The chain has TRBV5-1 and TRBJ1-4; 7 nucleotides agree with TRBD1. The specimen was PBMCs or T cells enriched from blood (not recorded which). CDR3 coding DNA: TGCGCCAGCAGCGGCTACTACGGGACAGTCTATGAAAAACTGTTTTTT. Its protein product is CASSGYYGTVYEKLFF.